This section outlines one T cell receptor beta chain sequence together with its context. The data were taken from a study of control samples from healthy donors and cancer patients. CDR3 size: 18 residues. Germline V gives CDR1 SGHTA, CDR2 FQGTGA. The V gene end was trimmed by 5 bases and the J gene end by 5 bases; junction bases not matched to a gene: 16. Profiled with immunoSEQ multiplex PCR; TCRdb holds only in-frame clones, not every one. The repertoire holds about 160,000 clones, with 85% to 95% as singletons. The J gene is TRBJ2-2, the V gene TRBV7-3, with TRBD2 matching 8 bases. The specimen was blood. The clonotype comes from a woman aged 35 to 49 in good health. The CDR3 loop is CASSRSEDLAGRTGELFF. Here the CDR3 DNA reads TGTGCCAGCAGCCGCTCCGAAGACTTAGCGGGGCGGACCGGGGAGCTGTTTTTT. Supplemented by reference TRBV7-3 and TRBJ2-2, the full variable domain reads GAGVSQTPSNKVTEKGKYVELRCDPISGHTALYWYRQSLGQGPEFLIYFQGTGAADDSGLPNDRFFAVRPEGSVSTLKIQRTERGDSAVYLCASSRSEDLAGRTGELFFGEGSRLTVL.